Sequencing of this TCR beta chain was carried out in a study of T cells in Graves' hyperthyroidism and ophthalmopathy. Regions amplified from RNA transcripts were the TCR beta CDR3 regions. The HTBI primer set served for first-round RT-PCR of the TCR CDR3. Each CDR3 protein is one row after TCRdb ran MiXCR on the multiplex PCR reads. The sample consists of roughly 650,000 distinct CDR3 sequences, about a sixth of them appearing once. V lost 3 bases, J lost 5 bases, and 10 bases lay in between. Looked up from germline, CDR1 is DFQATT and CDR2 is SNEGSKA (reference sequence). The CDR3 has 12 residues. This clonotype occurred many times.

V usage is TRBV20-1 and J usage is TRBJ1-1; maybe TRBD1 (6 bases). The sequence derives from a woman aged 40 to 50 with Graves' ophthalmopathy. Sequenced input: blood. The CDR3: CSAREGVTEAFF. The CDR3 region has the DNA TGCAGTGCTAGGGAGGGGGTAACTGAAGCTTTCTTT.